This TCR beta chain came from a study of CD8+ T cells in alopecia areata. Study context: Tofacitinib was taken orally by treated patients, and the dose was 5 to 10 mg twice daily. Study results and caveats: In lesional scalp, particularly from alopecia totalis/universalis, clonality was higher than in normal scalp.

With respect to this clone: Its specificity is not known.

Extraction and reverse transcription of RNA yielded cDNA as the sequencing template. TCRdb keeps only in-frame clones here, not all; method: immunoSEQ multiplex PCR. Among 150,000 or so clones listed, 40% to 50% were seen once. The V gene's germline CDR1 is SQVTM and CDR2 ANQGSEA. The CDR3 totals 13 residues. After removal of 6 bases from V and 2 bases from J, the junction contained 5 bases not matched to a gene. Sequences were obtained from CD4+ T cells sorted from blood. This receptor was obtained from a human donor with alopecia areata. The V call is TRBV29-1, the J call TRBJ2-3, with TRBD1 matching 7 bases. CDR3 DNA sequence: TGCAGCGTCTCCGGGACAGCCACAGATACGCAGTATTTT. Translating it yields CSVSGTATDTQYF.